The 20 T cell receptor beta chains listed next were all sequenced from one sample in a study of siplizumab effects on memory and regulatory T cells. Produced via immunoSEQ multiplex PCR; TCRdb's table is partial and in-frame only. Of roughly 97,000 clones listed, about 93% are singletons. The specimen sequenced was Tregs sorted from blood. All receptors come from a human donor in good health.

The count of this clone is one. The chain has TRBV7-2 and TRBJ2-3; 15 bases are a match to TRBD2. This CDR3 is built from 15 residues. Germline CDR1 and CDR2: SGHTA and FQGNSA. V was pared by 5 bases and J by 6 bases, with 3 bases of the junction left unmatched. The CDR3 is CASSPGTSGRDTQYF. Here the CDR3 DNA reads TGTGCCAGCAGCCCAGGGACTAGCGGGAGGGATACGCAGTATTTT.

This chain joins TRBV10-3 and TRBJ2-7; D unresolved. Germline V gene lookup returns CDR1 ENHRY and CDR2 SYGVKD. With 10 bases removed from V and 3 bases from J, the gap between germline ends came to 19 bases. CDR3 size: 14 residues. The CDR3 is CATCHPPSVYEQYF. DNA of the CDR3: TGTGCCACCTGCCACCCCCCGAGTGTCTACGAGCAGTACTTC.

This clone has a single count. This chain joins TRBV5-1 and TRBJ1-6; 8 bases map to TRBD1. The CDR3 runs to 15 residues. V lost 3 bases and J lost 10; bases outside the gene matches: 9. The V gene's germline CDR1 is SGHRS and CDR2 YFSETQ. In DNA form, the CDR3 reads TGCGCCAGCAGCTCCCCCGGACAGGGCGGCTCACCCCTCCACTTT. It codes for CASSSPGQGGSPLHF.

The chain couples TRBV28 to TRBJ2-7; D may be TRBD1 (6 bases). Trimming pared 5 bases from V and 2 bases from J, leaving 16 bases between. The CDR3 is 15 amino acids. Germline CDR1 MDHEN, CDR2 SYDVKM. The CDR3 here is CASSPGTLLAYEQYF. CDR3 coding DNA: TGTGCCAGCAGTCCCGGGACACTCCTAGCCTACGAGCAGTACTTC.

The chain carries TRBV19 and TRBJ2-3; the match to TRBD1 covers 8 bases. The CDR3 runs 16 residues. Germline V gene lookup returns CDR1 LNHDA and CDR2 SQIVND (reference sequence). Trimming removed 1 base from V and 3 bases from J; junction bases left unmatched: 6. Here the CDR3 DNA reads TGTGCCAGTAGTATAGCTGGACAGGGTTTGACAGATACGCAGTATTTT. This translates into CASSIAGQGLTDTQYF.

The rearrangement links TRBV6-5 to TRBJ2-7; 9 positions agree with TRBD2. This CDR3 region has 15 residues. Germline-derived CDR1 and CDR2 are MNHEY and SVGAGI. V shed 6 bases, J shed 0 bases, and the junction held 6 bases outside the gene matches. The DNA of the CDR3 is TGTGCCAGCAGCCGACTAGCGGTGAGCTCCTACGAGCAGTACTTC. Encoded protein: CASSRLAVSSYEQYF.

The gene calls are TRBV6-1 and TRBJ2-3; 11 bases map to TRBD1. CDR1 is MNHNS, CDR2 SASEGT, per germline. CDR3 length: 18 residues. J gave up 2 bases and V 2 bases, and 9 bases lay outside the gene matches. This chain's CDR3 is CASSEIVWTGGSTDTQYF. CDR3 coding DNA: TGTGCCAGCAGTGAAATTGTTTGGACAGGGGGCTCCACAGATACGCAGTATTTT.

V is TRBV2 and J is TRBJ1-5, with D hard to call. This CDR3 contains 17 residues. CDR1 and CDR2 from the germline V gene are SNHLY and FYNNEI. Trimming took 0 bases from V and 7 from J, leaving 19 bases between them. CDR3 in amino acids: CASSEAHPTPSWQPQHF. In DNA form, the CDR3 reads TGTGCCAGCAGTGAAGCCCACCCAACTCCTTCGTGGCAGCCCCAGCATTTT.

V usage is TRBV11-3 and J usage is TRBJ1-3; D remains ambiguous. V was pared by 0 bases and J by 7 bases, with 4 bases between. CDR3 size: 12 residues. From germline, CDR1 is SGHNT and CDR2 YENEEA. CDR3 nucleotide sequence: TGTGCCAGCAGCTTAGATGGGAACACCATATATTTT. This codes for CASSLDGNTIYF.

This rearrangement joins TRBV27 to TRBJ1-2; 7 bases fit TRBD1. V was clipped by 2 bases and J by 8 bases; unmatched bases: 8. There are 14 residues in the CDR3. Germline-derived CDR1 and CDR2 are MNHEY and SMNVEV (reference sequence). This CDR3 reads CASSLGDRVGGYTF. CDR3 coding DNA: TGTGCCAGCAGTTTAGGAGACAGGGTAGGCGGCTACACCTTC.

On this clone itself: The junction and the germline gene differ at one end; a read error may be behind it. This sequence joins TRBV7-7 and TRBJ2-3; D perhaps matches TRBD1 (6 bases). The CDR3 totals 15 residues. Germline V lookup: CDR1 SSHAT, CDR2 FNYEAQ (reference sequence). Here the CDR3 DNA reads TGTGCTAGCAGCCCCCGTATGGGGGCCACAGATACGCAGTATTTT. It is translated as CASSPRMGATDTQYF.

The V gene is TRBV6-6, the J gene TRBJ1-2; weak D call: TRBD1 (5 bases). The CDR3 loop spans 12 amino acids. Trimming pared 0 bases from V and 10 bases from J, leaving 9 bases between. The V gene's germline CDR1 is MNHNY and CDR2 SVGAGI (reference sequence). CDR3 region: CASSYSQGYYTF. The DNA for the CDR3 is TGTGCCAGCAGTTACTCCCAGGGTTACTACACCTTC.

The gene calls are TRBV6-5 and TRBJ2-7, with no clear D. V dropped 0 bases and J dropped 2 bases, with 11 bases sitting between them. Germline CDR1 and CDR2: MNHEY and SVGAGI. The length of the CDR3 is 15 residues. DNA of the CDR3: TGTGCCAGCAGTTACTCGACGGGTGGACCCTACGAGCAGTACTTC. Protein sequence: CASSYSTGGPYEQYF.

The V call is TRBV5-1, the J call TRBJ2-3; D call uncertain. The germline V and J ends were trimmed by 1 base and 0 bases, with 12 bases remaining between them. In germline, CDR1 is SGHRS, CDR2 YFSETQ. This CDR3 has 16 amino acids. CDR3 region: CASSLSLGSSTDTQYF. DNA for the CDR3: TGCGCCAGCAGCTTGAGCTTGGGCTCTAGCACAGATACGCAGTATTTT.

This clone was counted only a few times. DNA for the CDR3: TGTGCCAGCTCACCCGCAGTGGAGGGCTACACCTTC. Amino acid sequence: CASSPAVEGYTF. This chain joins TRBV18 and TRBJ1-2; D call uncertain. The V gene lost 3 bases and the J gene lost 8 bases, with 10 bases spanning the gap. The CDR3 loop spans 12 amino acids. Germline V lookup: CDR1 KGHSH, CDR2 LQKENI.

V gene TRBV5-4 combines with J gene TRBJ1-2; a weak D match, TRBD1 (5 bases). This CDR3 region has 13 residues. The germline V gene encodes CDR1 SGHNT and CDR2 YYREEE (reference sequence). With 0 bases removed from V and 7 bases from J, the gap between germline ends came to 10 bases. The CDR3 reads CASSLGSGGGYTF. The CDR3 bases are TGTGCCAGCAGCTTGGGATCTGGGGGTGGCTACACCTTC.

The rearrangement uses TRBV30 and TRBJ1-6; D is undetermined. The CDR3 consists of 13 residues. CDR1 is GTSNPN, CDR2 SVGIG, per germline (reference sequence). V shed 0 bases and J shed 9 bases, with 9 bases lying between them. The CDR3 is CAWSVGPASPLHF. CDR3 in DNA: TGTGCCTGGAGTGTCGGTCCGGCTTCACCCCTCCACTTT.

CDR3 DNA sequence: TGCAGCGTTAAGGAGGGAGAGACCCAGTACTTC. Encoded protein: CSVKEGETQYF. The V gene is TRBV29-1, the J gene TRBJ2-5; a weak D match, TRBD2 (6 bases). Germline V gene data show CDR1 as SQVTM and CDR2 as ANQGSEA. With 5 bases removed from V and 4 bases from J, the gap between germline ends came to 8 bases. The CDR3 totals 11 residues.

This chain connects TRBV5-6 to TRBJ1-3, with D uncertain. Trimming pared 3 bases from V and 0 bases from J, leaving 10 bases between. Germline loops: CDR1 SGHDT, CDR2 YYEEEE. The CDR3 is 15 amino acids. For the CDR3, the DNA is TGTGCCAGCAGCTCCGAATACAGCTCTGGAAACACCATATATTTT. The encoded protein is CASSSEYSSGNTIYF. The full variable domain, completed using reference TRBV5-6 and TRBJ1-3, is DAGVTQSPTHLIKTRGQQVTLRCSPKSGHDTVSWYQQALGQGPQFIFQYYEEEERQRGNFPDRFSGHQFPNYSSELNVNALLLGDSALYLCASSSEYSSGNTIYFGEGSWLTVV.

The chain uses TRBV5-1 and TRBJ1-1, with D possibly being TRBD1 (5 bases). V dropped 4 bases and J dropped 4 bases, with 14 bases sitting between them. The germline V gene has CDR1 SGHRS and CDR2 YFSETQ. This CDR3 is built from 14 residues. The CDR3 sequence: CASSREARGTEAFF. CDR3 coding DNA: TGCGCCAGCAGCCGAGAGGCGAGGGGCACTGAAGCTTTCTTT.